This T cell receptor beta chain was observed in a study of shared clonotypes between healthy human individuals (dated by TCRdb to the early 2020s). Study-wide context: The cohort comprised two women and a few men aged 18 to 49 years. For each donor, three plates each were used for CD4 naive and CD4 memory, two plates were used for CD8 naive, and one plate was used for CD8 memory. To estimate repertoire size and how much clonotypes are shared between individuals, the study performed deep sequencing of blood TCR repertoires from roughly five healthy adults. To increase sequencing depth and limit assay-specific biases, different laboratories used diverse techniques to prepare libraries and sequence TCR repertoires. Between about 0.94 and 8.9 billion PBMCs per donor were obtained by leukapheresis. Beyond this particular receptor, the publication reports: Sampling was limited to blood, and TCR repertoires in tissue likely differ from TCR repertoires in blood. Sharing across a handful of donors was observed for about 4.8% of naive CD4, about 3.2% of naive CD8, 2.3% of memory CD4, and around 0.4% of memory CD8 clonotypes. Pairwise subsampling led to the expectation that sequencing depth would affect the degree of clonotype sharing among donors. Estimated clonotype richness was generally larger for naive than for memory subsets. Clonotypes shared by all four sorted-subset donors showed higher generation probabilities than non-shared clonotypes. Because the study included a small number of donors, the genetic and exposure-history diversity represented was limited. Even with the large sequencing depth, rarefaction of the sorted-subset datasets indicated that sequencing was incomplete.

To note about this clone: Its target antigen remains unknown. The record has no base qualities; no much larger clone is one base away.

Donors were healthy HIV-negative adults with no recently reported acute infections or vaccinations. All donors were Caucasian adults living in Nashville, Tennessee, USA. The CD8 memory samples were a combination of magnetically selected CD45RO+ cells and CCR7-negative CD45RA+ effector memory (TemRA) cells. Blood was obtained by leukapheresis, after which PBMCs were separated by Ficoll-Histopaque density gradient centrifugation and cryopreserved in liquid nitrogen vapor phase. Analytical flow cytometry was used to check the purity and quantity of each magnetically sorted T cell population. Genomic DNA was isolated from every sorted fraction and measured by UV absorbance on a Nanodrop 2000c. V is cut back by 5 bases and J by 6 bases, with 10 bases in the junction unmatched. The CDR3 sequence holds 15 residues, the cysteine and phenylalanine included. The sequence is cut down to CDR3 DNA, 45 bases in frame from base 1. The germline V gene encodes CDR1 SGHTA and CDR2 FQGNSA.

Using the deep immunoSEQ assay, TCR CDR3 regions were amplified from genomic DNA by multiplex PCR. Extracted genomic DNA from each cell subset was distributed evenly across all wells of several immunoSEQ 96-well plates, and each plate was treated as a replicate. Each replicate PCR for sorted subsets received roughly 0.2 ug genomic DNA, equal to about 30,000 T cell genomes. Purified libraries were quantified with a Qubit 3.0 fluorometer, sized on a Bioanalyzer 2100, and re-quantified with the KAPA Library Quantification kit. Each immunoSEQ 96-well plate was sequenced on its own single-read 150-cycle Illumina NextSeq 550 flow cell. As for the original processing: Because only junctional sequences without quality scores were contained in the immunoSEQ output, filtering matching that applied to full-length reads could not be performed. Sequences were annotated with PyIR, a Python wrapper for IgBLAST v1.9, and V/J genes and CDR3 were assigned using IMGT germline references. Reads were removed for weak V/J assignments (E-value above 1e-6), missing CDR3, stop codons, out-of-frame junctions, or ambiguous translated residues. V3J clonotypes were defined as sequences sharing the same inferred V gene, J gene, and CDR3 amino acid sequence. The percentage overlap between two repertoires was calculated by dividing the number of shared unique clonotypes by the size of the smaller repertoire. Richness of each repertoire was evaluated using RTK rarefaction, the Chao1 estimator, and Recon v2.1 estimates of unobserved clonotypes. Generation probabilities for all TCRbeta clonotypes obtained by the gDNA method from a handful of donors were computed using OLGA. Here the immuneACCESS table is served through TCRdb, limited to in-frame sequences with V and J called. Missing clones are a known gap in these copies; in checked studies unresolved V genes cover under half, and the rest lacks a known reason. V, J and clone size were drawn from that table, and D and trimming were deduced from the DNA. This sample holds over 95,000 clones; around 73% were observed only once. Jointly, the top ten make up around 23% of the sample.

The chain was built from TRBV7-2 and TRBJ2-7; 10 bases in the junction line up with TRBD2. The sequence was obtained from a woman under 40 in good health. Sequencing was performed on memory CD8+ T cells sorted from blood. Explained via the paper, the cell subset or site label denotes: CD45RO+ cells pooled with CCR7-negative TemRA cells. CDR3 protein: CASSTGLAGVGEQYF. The bases read TGTGCCAGCAGCACAGGGCTAGCGGGAGTAGGCGAGCAGTACTTC.